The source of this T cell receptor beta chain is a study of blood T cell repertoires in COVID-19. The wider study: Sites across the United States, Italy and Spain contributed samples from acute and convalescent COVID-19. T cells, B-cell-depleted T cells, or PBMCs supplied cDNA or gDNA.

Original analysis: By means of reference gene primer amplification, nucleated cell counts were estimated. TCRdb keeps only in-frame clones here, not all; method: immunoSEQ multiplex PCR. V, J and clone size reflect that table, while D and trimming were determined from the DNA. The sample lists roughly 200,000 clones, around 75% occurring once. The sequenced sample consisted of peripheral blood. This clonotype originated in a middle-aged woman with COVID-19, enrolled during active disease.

For the CDR3, the DNA is TGTGCCAGCAGATTACTAGCGGGGACTTACAATGAGCAGTTCTTC. This translates into CASRLLAGTYNEQFF. This chain connects TRBV2 to TRBJ2-1; 10 bases align to TRBD2. Germline V CDR1 and CDR2: SNHLY, FYNNEI. V was pared by 6 bases and J by 4 bases, with 6 bases of the junction left unmatched. The length of the CDR3 is 15 residues.